This T cell receptor beta chain was profiled in a study of sequential checkpoint blockade in melanoma. This CDR3 has 15 amino acids. Germline V gives CDR1 MNHEY, CDR2 SMNVEV (reference sequence). V was cut by 3 bases and J by 4 bases, with 14 bases left in between. As to treatment: randomized to nivolumab then ipilimumab (arm A) or the reverse (arm B). Sorted cells were live CD3+CD8+, lacking CD19 and CD56, from PBMCs. The assay was immunoSEQ multiplex PCR, and TCRdb's table has in-frame clones only and misses some. This table has tens of thousands of clones, roughly 91% appearing once. The starting material was CD8+ T cells sorted from blood (inferred from file names), obtained from a patient given nivolumab and ipilimumab in sequence. The chain links TRBV27 to TRBJ2-3; maybe TRBD1 (6 bases). This receptor was identified in a human donor with melanoma. In nucleotides, the CDR3 is TGTGCCAGCAGTTTTGATCCACAGGGCGCAGATACGCAGTATTTT. Translation gives CASSFDPQGADTQYF.